The 27 T cell receptor beta chains reported below all come from one sample, sequenced in a study of T-cell memory formation after mild COVID-19. From the 5' RACE reads, TCRdb called clonotypes with MiXCR, one entry per CDR3 protein. The sample comprises roughly 340,000 distinct CDR3 sequences, roughly 15% of which are singletons, and about a fifth rests with the top ten. The sequenced material came from PBMCs or a T cell subset sorted from them (not recorded which). These receptors all come from a man younger than 30 who had mild COVID-19 (a few samples of this study predate the infection). Cell type and time point are not known.

This chain joins TRBV3-1 and TRBJ2-2; the match to TRBD2 covers 8 bases. This CDR3 contains 18 residues. Germline-derived CDR1 and CDR2 are LGHDT and YNNKEL (reference sequence). Losses at the gene ends were 6 bases for V and 1 base for J; bases not matched to a gene: 13. The CDR3 bases are TGTGCCAGCAGAAGGACGGCGGGGGGCGCGTGGAACACCGGGGAGCTGTTTTTT. Translated, it gives CASRRTAGGAWNTGELFF.

CDR3: CASSPTRGAVREQYF. DNA for the CDR3: TGTGCCAGCAGCCCCACGCGGGGGGCGGTAAGAGAGCAGTACTTC. The V call is TRBV7-9, the J call TRBJ2-7; the match to TRBD2 covers 8 bases. The germline gives CDR1 SEHNR, CDR2 FQNEAQ (reference sequence). The CDR3 has 15 residues. The trim removed 5 bases at V and 7 bases at J, leaving 13 bases unmatched.

This clonotype showed up just a few times. V gene TRBV12-3 or TRBV12-4 combines with J gene TRBJ2-1; D is possibly TRBD2 (6 bases). The CDR3 contains 16 residues. The germline V and J ends were trimmed by 6 bases and 10 bases, with 25 bases remaining between them. Here the CDR3 DNA reads TGTGCCAGCAGGCCCACCGGCGGCGGACTATTGATCGAGCAGTTCTTC. Protein sequence: CASRPTGGGLLIEQFF.

This clonotype was counted between two and nine times. The gene calls are TRBV4-1 and TRBJ2-2; D is ambiguous. The germline gives CDR1 MGHRA, CDR2 YSYEKL. Trimming pared 4 bases from V and 1 base from J, leaving 10 bases between. The CDR3 runs 15 residues. The CDR3 protein is CASSLIKGNTGELFF. CDR3 DNA: TGCGCCAGCAGCCTTATTAAGGGGAACACCGGGGAGCTGTTTTTT.

A few counts support this clonotype. This chain uses TRBV6-2 or TRBV6-3 with TRBJ1-1; TRBD1 might be the D (5 bases). Trimming took off 6 bases at V and 3 bases at J, with 14 bases between the two ends. The CDR3 runs 14 residues. Germline-derived CDR1 and CDR2 are MNHEY and SVGEGT. The CDR3, as DNA: TGTGCCAGCAGCGCACGCGGGGGACACACTGAAGCTTTCTTT. Residues: CASSARGGHTEAFF.

This clonotype has a handful of counts. The chain combines TRBV7-2 with TRBJ1-4; TRBD1 agrees at 11 bases. Germline assignment: CDR1 SGHTA and CDR2 FQGNSA. The CDR3 totals 17 residues. V shed 5 bases, J shed 10 bases, and the junction held 15 bases outside the gene matches. For the CDR3, the DNA is TGTGCCAGCAGCCGAGGCCGAGTGAGGACAGGGGGCGGAAAACTGTTTTTT. Residues: CASSRGRVRTGGGKLFF.

V is TRBV6-6 and J is TRBJ2-2; TRBD1 aligns across 7 bases. In germline, CDR1 is MNHNY, CDR2 SVGAGI (reference sequence). This CDR3 region has 15 residues. V gave up 3 bases and J gave up 3 bases; unmatched junction bases: 4. The CDR3 here is CASSYGQVDTGELFF. CDR3 nucleotide sequence: TGTGCCAGCAGTTATGGACAGGTTGACACCGGGGAGCTGTTTTTT.

V and J are TRBV20-1 and TRBJ2-1, with 11 nucleotides matching TRBD2. CDR3 size: 15 residues. The germline V gene encodes CDR1 DFQATT and CDR2 SNEGSKA (reference sequence). V was clipped by 2 bases and J by 7 bases; unmatched bases: 7. In nucleotides, the CDR3 is TGCAGTGCTAGAACTCGGCTAGCGGGGGGTAATGAGCAGTTCTTC. Translated, it gives CSARTRLAGGNEQFF.

The chain couples TRBV9 to TRBJ1-1; no definite D call. Germline V gene data show CDR1 as SGDLS and CDR2 as YYNGEE. CDR3 size: 14 residues. V lost 0 bases and J lost 1, with 7 bases in between. CDR3 amino acids: CASSVGWSNTEAFF. In DNA, the CDR3 is TGTGCCAGCAGCGTAGGTTGGTCGAACACTGAAGCTTTCTTT. The variable domain in full, with the rest retrieved from reference TRBV9 and TRBJ1-1, is DSGVTQTPKHLITATGQRVTLRCSPRSGDLSVYWYQQSLDQGLQFLIQYYNGEERAKGNILERFSAQQFPDLHSELNLSSLELGDSALYFCASSVGWSNTEAFFGQGTRLTVV.

This clonotype was counted a few times. This chain joins TRBV4-1 and TRBJ1-3; D gene unclear. CDR1 MGHRA and CDR2 YSYEKL come from the germline V gene. The CDR3 length is 13 residues. Trimming cost V 0 bases and J 4 bases, with 4 bases left between them. As DNA, the CDR3 is TGCGCCAGCAGCCAAGATGCCGGAAACACCATATATTTT. Protein sequence: CASSQDAGNTIYF.

This clonotype was recorded only once. The chain links TRBV4-1 to TRBJ1-4; unclear D gene. Trimming stripped 0 bases from V and 8 bases from J, with 16 bases between. This CDR3 has 16 residues. CDR1 is MGHRA, CDR2 YSYEKL, per germline. CDR3 nucleotides: TGCGCCAGCAGCCAAGAAGGCGCGGCCGGAGACGAAAAACTGTTTTTT. It translates to CASSQEGAAGDEKLFF.

This clonotype came up a few times. V gene TRBV5-5 combines with J gene TRBJ2-3; D ambiguous. V was pared by 0 bases and J by 2 bases, with 7 bases between. The CDR3 loop spans 14 amino acids. Per germline, CDR1 SGHKS and CDR2 YYEKEE (reference sequence). CDR3 residues: CASSLADLTDTQYF. CDR3 DNA sequence: TGTGCCAGCAGCTTGGCCGACCTCACAGATACGCAGTATTTT.

The table lists this clonotype with many counts. The CDR3 nucleotides read TGCAGTGCTCCCGACAGGGACCTCTATGGCTACACCTTC. Amino acids: CSAPDRDLYGYTF. The chain is built from TRBV20-1 and TRBJ1-2; TRBD1 aligns across 7 bases. CDR3 length: 13 residues. Germline-derived CDR1 and CDR2 are DFQATT and SNEGSKA (reference sequence). V gave up 5 bases and J gave up 4 bases; unmatched junction bases: 7.

The chain links TRBV20-1 to TRBJ2-4; no definite D call. Trimming took 0 bases from V and 0 from J, leaving 24 bases between them. The CDR3 covers 20 residues. In germline, CDR1 is DFQATT, CDR2 SNEGSKA (reference sequence). The CDR3 sequence is CSARDPMPADGPLAKNIQYF. CDR3 nucleotides: TGCAGTGCTAGAGATCCTATGCCGGCGGATGGACCCCTAGCCAAAAACATTCAGTACTTC.

This clonotype has more than one count but fewer than ten. This CDR3 reads CAISPRGATITGTDTQYF. CDR3 coding DNA: TGTGCCATCAGCCCGCGGGGAGCCACGATCACGGGCACAGATACGCAGTATTTT. This chain joins TRBV10-3 and TRBJ2-3; D perhaps matches TRBD2 (6 bases). Trimming shortened V by 6 bases and J by 1 base, and 23 bases separated the two germline ends. Germline loops: CDR1 ENHRY, CDR2 SYGVKD. This CDR3 spans 18 amino acids.

This clonotype was counted a few times. The chain uses TRBV5-1 and TRBJ2-1; D is unresolved. The CDR3 runs to 13 residues. Germline CDR1 is SGHRS and CDR2 is YFSETQ. Trimming removed 1 base from V and 9 bases from J, with 11 bases in between. The chain's CDR3 is CASSLTPWVEQFF. As DNA, the CDR3 is TGCGCCAGCAGCTTGACTCCATGGGTTGAGCAGTTCTTC.

This clonotype has a single count. V gene TRBV7-2 combines with J gene TRBJ2-3; the match to TRBD2 covers 13 bases. CDR1 SGHTA and CDR2 FQGNSA come from the germline V gene. The CDR3 consists of 17 residues. Germline trimming cut 5 bases from V and 2 bases from J; bases unmatched to any gene: 7. Written as DNA, the CDR3 is TGTGCCAGCAGCCCCCTGGGGACTAGCGGGGCCACAGATACGCAGTATTTT. It is translated as CASSPLGTSGATDTQYF.

Ten or more counts support this clonotype. This chain uses TRBV4-3 with TRBJ2-1; 9 bases match TRBD2. From germline, CDR1 is LGHNA and CDR2 YSLEER. CDR3 length: 18 amino acids. Unmatched junction bases numbered 10, after V lost 4 bases and J lost 0 bases. The CDR3: CASSRLAGRTGSYNEQFF. The CDR3 region has the DNA TGCGCCAGCAGCCGCCTAGCGGGGAGAACGGGCTCCTACAATGAGCAGTTCTTC.

This rearrangement joins TRBV12-3 or TRBV12-4 to TRBJ1-4; D gene unclear. The CDR3 covers 13 residues. V lost 1 base to trimming and J lost 8 bases, with 8 bases between them. The CDR3 protein is CASSLEGGEKLFF. DNA for the CDR3: TGTGCCAGCAGTTTAGAGGGTGGAGAAAAACTGTTTTTT.

The chain is built from TRBV5-6 and TRBJ2-2, with a tentative D call TRBD2 (6 bases). The V gene lost 1 base and the J gene lost 5 bases, with 12 bases spanning the gap. From germline, CDR1 is SGHDT and CDR2 YYEEEE. The CDR3 loop spans 15 amino acids. The CDR3 DNA follows: TGTGCCAGCAGCTTGTACGGGGGATGGACCGGGGAGCTGTTTTTT. Encoded protein: CASSLYGGWTGELFF.

V is TRBV7-9 and J is TRBJ2-3; TRBD1 matches at 8 bases. The CDR3 runs 14 residues. CDR1 SEHNR and CDR2 FQNEAQ come from the germline V gene (reference sequence). V shed 3 bases and J 6 bases; nucleotides not matched to a gene: 5. The CDR3 region is CASSFSQGADTQYF. The CDR3 coding sequence is TGTGCCAGCAGCTTCTCCCAGGGGGCCGATACGCAGTATTTT.

This clonotype was counted only a few times. The chain joins TRBV7-9 to TRBJ1-1, with no clear D. This CDR3 region has 11 residues. The V gene's germline CDR1 is SEHNR and CDR2 FQNEAQ (reference sequence). V was shortened by 2 bases and J by 4 bases, with 2 bases between the two germline ends. The CDR3 reads CASSLFTEAFF. CDR3 sequence (DNA): TGTGCCAGCAGCTTATTCACTGAAGCTTTCTTT.

This chain joins TRBV7-2 and TRBJ2-5; D is unresolved. V was trimmed by 7 bases and J by 3 bases, leaving 12 bases between them. CDR1 SGHTA and CDR2 FQGNSA come from the germline V gene. The CDR3 runs to 13 residues. DNA of the CDR3: TGTGCCAGCACCCCCTATGCGGAAGAGACCCAGTACTTC. It encodes CASTPYAEETQYF.

This clonotype appeared a few times. V usage is TRBV29-1 and J usage is TRBJ2-1; D is perhaps TRBD2 (6 bases). Between the trimmed V and J ends, which lost 7 bases and 3 bases, there was a span of 13 bases. The V gene's germline CDR1 is SQVTM and CDR2 ANQGSEA. This CDR3 is 13 amino acids long. The CDR3 sequence is CSARDFGYNEQFF. The CDR3 nucleotides are TGCAGCGCCAGGGACTTCGGCTACAATGAGCAGTTCTTC.

In this sample, this clonotype turned up a few times. J is TRBJ2-7 and V is TRBV7-2; D unresolved. The CDR3 spans 12 residues. Per the germline V gene, CDR1 is SGHTA and CDR2 is FQGNSA. Trimming took off 3 bases at V and 3 bases at J, with 6 bases between the two ends. CDR3 sequence reads: CASSFVNYEQYF. In DNA, the CDR3 is TGTGCCAGCAGCTTTGTCAACTACGAGCAGTACTTC.

This chain joins TRBV7-3 and TRBJ2-7; weak D call: TRBD1 (6 bases). Germline V lookup: CDR1 SGHTA, CDR2 FQGTGA. This CDR3 contains 16 residues. Trimming took off 4 bases at V and 2 bases at J, with 18 bases between the two ends. The CDR3 region is CASSYPKQGAAYEQYV. CDR3 coding DNA: TGTGCCAGCAGCTACCCCAAACAGGGAGCCGCCTACGAGCAGTACGTC.

This clonotype was seen repeatedly, ten times or more. The V and J genes are TRBV6-4 and TRBJ2-3; TRBD2 matches 12 bases. CDR3 length: 14 residues. Germline values: CDR1 MRHNA, CDR2 SNTAGT. V shed 4 bases and J 4 bases; nucleotides not matched to a gene: 0. In DNA form, the CDR3 reads TGTGCCAGCAGTGCTAGCGGGGGGGCAGATACGCAGTATTTT. Protein sequence: CASSASGGADTQYF.